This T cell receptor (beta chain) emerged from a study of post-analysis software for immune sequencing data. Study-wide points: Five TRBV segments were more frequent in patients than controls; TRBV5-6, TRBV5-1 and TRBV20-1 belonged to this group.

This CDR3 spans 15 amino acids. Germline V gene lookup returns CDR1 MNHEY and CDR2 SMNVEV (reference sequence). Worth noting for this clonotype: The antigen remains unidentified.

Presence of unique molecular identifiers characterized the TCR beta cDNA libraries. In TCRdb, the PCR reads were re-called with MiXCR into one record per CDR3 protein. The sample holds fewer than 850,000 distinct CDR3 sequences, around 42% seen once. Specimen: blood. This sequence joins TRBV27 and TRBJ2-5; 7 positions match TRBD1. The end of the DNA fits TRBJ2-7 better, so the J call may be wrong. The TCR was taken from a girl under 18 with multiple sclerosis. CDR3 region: CASYRAGTAPYEQYF. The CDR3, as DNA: TGTGCCAGCTACCGCGCCGGGACAGCACCCTACGAGCAGTACTTC.